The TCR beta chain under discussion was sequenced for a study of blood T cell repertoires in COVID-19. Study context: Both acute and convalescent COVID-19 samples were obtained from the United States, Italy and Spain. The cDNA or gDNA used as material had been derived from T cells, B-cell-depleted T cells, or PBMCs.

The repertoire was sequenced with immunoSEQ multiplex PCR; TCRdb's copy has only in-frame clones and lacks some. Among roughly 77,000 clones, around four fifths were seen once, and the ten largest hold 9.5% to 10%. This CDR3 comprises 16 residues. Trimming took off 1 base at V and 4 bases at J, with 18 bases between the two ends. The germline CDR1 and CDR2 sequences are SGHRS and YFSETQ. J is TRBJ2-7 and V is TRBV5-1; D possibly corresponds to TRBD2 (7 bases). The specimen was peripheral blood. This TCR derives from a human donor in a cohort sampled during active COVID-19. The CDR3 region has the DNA TGCGCCAGCAGCTTGTCCGCGGGGGCAGGGCAGTACGAGCAGTACTTC. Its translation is CASSLSAGAGQYEQYF.